This T cell receptor (beta chain) was sequenced for a study of beta chain features in type 1 diabetes. The sequenced template was cDNA made from the entire isolated RNA. The repertoire was sequenced with immunoSEQ multiplex PCR; TCRdb's copy has only in-frame clones and lacks some. This table holds over 650,000 clones, around 15% found once. Findings and limits, study-wide: Across patients, naive, central memory and Treg TCRB repertoires exhibited apparently greater similarity than was observed across healthy donors. When Type 1 diabetes patients were examined, their TCRB CDR3s proved moderately but significantly shorter in all four CD4+ subsets.

This clone came up a few times. No antigen is known for it. Every participating donor gave one draw, a heparinised blood sample averaging roughly 100 mL. Each of the CD4+ naive, central memory, regulatory and stem cell-like memory populations was sorted via CD45RO/CCR7/CD25/CD127/CD95/CD27. Purity exceeded 95% in all sorted populations. This CDR3 is 16 amino acids long. Germline CDR1 is SGHVS and CDR2 is FNYEAQ. V lost 1 base to trimming and J lost 7 bases; unmatched junction nucleotides: 9. The chain uses TRBV7-6 and TRBJ2-5, with 10 nucleotides matching TRBD1. This sequence originates from a man aged 18 to 30 with type 1 diabetes. The sequenced material came from naive CD4+ T cells from blood. Here the CDR3 reads CASSLGGQGTAGTQYF. The CDR3 DNA follows: TGTGCCAGCAGCTTAGGGGGACAGGGGACAGCGGGGACCCAGTACTTC.